This passage covers 25 T cell receptor beta chains from one sample sequenced in a study of cytomegalovirus exposure and HLA in healthy donors. PCR used 60 Vbeta primers and 13 Jbeta primers. Data came from immunoSEQ multiplex PCR; TCRdb stores just in-frame clones and leaves some out. The sample lists under 200,000 clones, 82% occurring once. The specimen was PBMCs. These receptor sequences come from a woman aged 18-30 years in good health and CMV-seronegative.

There are a few counts of this clone. This chain links TRBV7-2 with TRBJ1-2; TRBD1 is a possible D gene (5 bases). The CDR3 spans 14 residues. The germline CDR1 and CDR2 sequences are SGHTA and FQGNSA. Trimming left V 1 base short and J 5 bases short, with 11 bases between. Here the CDR3 DNA reads TGTGCCAGCAGCTTAGGGGGCAGGAGTTATGGCTACACCTTC. Translation gives CASSLGGRSYGYTF.

The chain recombines TRBV30 with TRBJ2-5; possibly TRBD1 for D (5 bases). V lost 0 bases, J lost 2 bases, and 7 bases lay in between. The CDR3 contains 13 residues. CDR1 is GTSNPN, CDR2 SVGIG, per germline (reference sequence). The CDR3 protein is CAWSVRTQETQYF. CDR3 DNA sequence: TGTGCCTGGAGTGTACGGACACAAGAGACCCAGTACTTC.

The J gene is TRBJ2-3, the V gene TRBV9; 7 nucleotides agree with TRBD2. This CDR3 is built from 15 residues. The germline gives CDR1 SGDLS, CDR2 YYNGEE. The J segment lost 1 base and the V segment lost 4 bases, leaving 6 bases of the junction unmatched. The CDR3 protein is CASSRRLAGTDTQYF. The CDR3 DNA sequence: TGTGCCAGCAGCCGACGACTAGCCGGCACAGATACGCAGTATTTT.

This sequence joins TRBV25-1 and TRBJ1-3, with D hard to call. The CDR3 consists of 14 residues. Per the germline V gene, CDR1 is MGHDK and CDR2 is SYGVNS. V was trimmed by 5 bases and J by 2 bases, leaving 10 bases between them. For the CDR3, the DNA is TGTGCCAGCAGTTCGGACTACACTGGAAACACCATATATTTT. Protein sequence: CASSSDYTGNTIYF.

The gene calls are TRBV7-8 and TRBJ2-7; D not certain. The CDR3 totals 13 residues. CDR1 and CDR2 (germline): SGHVS, FQNEAQ. V was trimmed by 3 bases and J by 3 bases, leaving 9 bases between them. The CDR3 region is CASSFAELYEQYF. The CDR3 bases are TGTGCCAGCAGCTTCGCTGAGCTCTACGAGCAGTACTTC.

V is TRBV6-6 and J is TRBJ2-3, with TRBD2 identical over 8 bases. CDR3 length: 16 residues. Germline-derived CDR1 and CDR2 are MNHNY and SVGAGI (reference sequence). Trimming at V came to 6 bases and at J to 4 bases, leaving 12 bases not matched to a gene. As DNA, the CDR3 is TGTGCCAGCAGCTTTGGAGTAGCGGGAACTGCAGATACGCAGTATTTT. Protein sequence: CASSFGVAGTADTQYF.

This clone was counted once. The rearrangement joins TRBV27 to TRBJ1-1; the D gene is possibly TRBD1 (5 bases). The CDR3 length is 13 residues. The V end was cut by 6 bases, the J end by 1 base, with 9 bases between. Per the germline V gene, CDR1 is MNHEY and CDR2 is SMNVEV (reference sequence). The CDR3 is CASSRDRNTEAFF. For the CDR3, the DNA is TGTGCCAGCAGCCGAGACAGGAACACTGAAGCTTTCTTT.

The chain couples TRBV27 to TRBJ2-1; 9 nucleotides align to TRBD2. This CDR3 has 16 residues. CDR1 and CDR2 from the germline V gene are MNHEY and SMNVEV (reference sequence). Trimming cost V 3 bases and J 5 bases; bases outside gene matches: 8. CDR3: CASSFYGTSLNNEQFF. The CDR3 coding sequence is TGTGCCAGCAGTTTTTACGGGACTAGCTTAAACAATGAGCAGTTCTTC.

The chain is built from TRBV27 and TRBJ2-7; 10 nucleotides agree with TRBD2. CDR1 is MNHEY and CDR2 is SMNVEV in the germline V gene (reference sequence). The CDR3 length is 16 residues. J lost 4 bases, V lost 5 bases, and 11 bases had no gene match. Here the CDR3 reads CASSPYGTSAPYEQYV. The CDR3 bases are TGTGCCAGCAGTCCATACGGGACTAGCGCCCCATACGAGCAGTACGTC.

V gene TRBV19 combines with J gene TRBJ2-5; maybe TRBD2 (5 bases). Germline CDR1 is LNHDA and CDR2 is SQIVND (reference sequence). This CDR3 is built from 14 residues. Trimming removed 4 bases from V and 3 bases from J, with 12 bases in between. The CDR3 region has the DNA TGTGCCAGTAGTACTCGTAGCGTTAAAGAGACCCAGTACTTC. Protein sequence: CASSTRSVKETQYF.

This chain uses TRBV10-1 with TRBJ2-1, with 11 bases fitting TRBD1. The trim removed 5 bases at V and 8 bases at J, leaving 5 bases unmatched. This CDR3 is 14 amino acids long. Germline CDR1 WNHNN, CDR2 SYGVQD (reference sequence). CDR3 DNA: TGCGCCAGCAGTTTAGGGACAGGGGGATATGAGCAGTTCTTC. Translated, it gives CASSLGTGGYEQFF.

The genes are TRBV5-1 and TRBJ2-1; 7 positions agree with TRBD1. Germline V gene sequence: CDR1 SGHRS, CDR2 YFSETQ. J was trimmed by 1 base and V by 5 bases; bases with no gene match: 9. This CDR3 contains 16 residues. CDR3 nucleotide sequence: TGCGCCAGCAGTTCCGGGACAGATAATTCCTACAATGAGCAGTTCTTC. It translates to CASSSGTDNSYNEQFF.

The CDR3 is CASSQDGTPNTGELFF. CDR3 sequence (DNA): TGCGCCAGCAGCCAAGACGGGACACCTAACACCGGGGAGCTGTTTTTT. The chain joins TRBV4-3 to TRBJ2-2, with D possibly matching TRBD1 (6 bases). V was pared by 0 bases and J by 2 bases, with 10 bases between. This CDR3 region has 16 residues. Germline loops: CDR1 LGHNA, CDR2 YSLEER.

The V and J genes are TRBV7-6 and TRBJ2-3, with 7 bases lining up with TRBD1. The CDR3 is 17 residues long. The V gene end was trimmed by 2 bases and the J gene end by 0 bases; junction bases not matched to a gene: 8. Germline V gene sequence: CDR1 SGHVS, CDR2 FNYEAQ. The DNA for the CDR3 is TGTGCCAGCAGCTTACCGACAGGGCACACTAGCACAGATACGCAGTATTTT. As protein: CASSLPTGHTSTDTQYF.

V usage is TRBV27 and J usage is TRBJ2-1; perhaps TRBD2 as D (6 bases). This CDR3 has 16 residues. V lost 2 bases to trimming and J lost 0 bases, with 11 bases between them. CDR1 MNHEY and CDR2 SMNVEV come from the germline V gene (reference sequence). The CDR3 bases are TGTGCCAGCAGTTTACCGGAGGGGAACTCCTACAATGAGCAGTTCTTC. It translates to CASSLPEGNSYNEQFF.

This rearrangement joins TRBV5-1 to TRBJ2-7; 7 nucleotides align to TRBD2. CDR1 and CDR2 (germline): SGHRS, YFSETQ. V shed 5 bases, J shed 2 bases, and the junction held 10 bases outside the gene matches. The CDR3 contains 15 residues. CDR3 bases: TGCGCCAGCAGTTCCTTCGGGGGGTCGACCTACGAGCAGTACTTC. As protein: CASSSFGGSTYEQYF.

CDR3 region: CASSLERRLNTGELFF. The CDR3 DNA follows: TGTGCCAGCAGCTTAGAAAGGCGGCTTAACACCGGGGAGCTGTTTTTT. This chain links TRBV13 with TRBJ2-2, with D hard to call. The length of the CDR3 is 16 residues. V lost 1 base and J 2 bases, leaving 11 bases between the germline ends. Germline values: CDR1 PRHDT, CDR2 FYEKMQ (reference sequence).

The V gene is TRBV29-1, the J gene TRBJ2-3; 8 positions match TRBD2. The CDR3 runs to 15 residues. Trimming removed 2 bases from V and 3 bases from J; junction bases left unmatched: 7. Germline CDR1 is SQVTM and CDR2 is ANQGSEA. The CDR3 reads CSVETGGLGTDTQYF. CDR3 DNA sequence: TGCAGCGTTGAAACGGGGGGGTTAGGGACAGATACGCAGTATTTT.

The rearrangement links TRBV30 to TRBJ1-3; TRBD1 is a possible D gene (5 bases). This CDR3 has 16 residues. The V and J ends lost 0 bases and 0 bases respectively, with 12 bases between them. Germline V lookup: CDR1 GTSNPN, CDR2 SVGIG (reference sequence). CDR3 amino acids: CAWSVAGGTSGNTIYF. The CDR3 nucleotides read TGTGCCTGGAGTGTAGCGGGGGGAACCTCTGGAAACACCATATATTTT.

The rearrangement uses TRBV4-1 and TRBJ2-2, with 10 bases aligning to TRBD2. The V and J ends lost 4 bases and 0 bases, in that order; junction bases with no gene match: 11. This CDR3 is built from 19 residues. Looked up from germline, CDR1 is MGHRA and CDR2 is YSYEKL. The CDR3 spells CASSPLLAGINPNTGELFF. CDR3 nucleotide sequence: TGCGCCAGCAGCCCATTACTAGCGGGAATTAATCCGAACACCGGGGAGCTGTTTTTT.

The chain is built from TRBV28 and TRBJ2-5; 7 bases line up with TRBD1. Germline CDR1 reads MDHEN; CDR2 reads SYDVKM. The V segment lost 6 bases and the J segment 2 bases; nucleotides outside the gene matches: 6. The CDR3 extends over 14 amino acids. CDR3 protein: CASRPPGQQETQYF. The CDR3 DNA is TGTGCCAGCAGACCCCCGGGACAGCAAGAGACCCAGTACTTC.

The V gene is TRBV13, the J gene TRBJ2-3, with TRBD2 matching over 15 bases. Germline V CDR1 and CDR2: PRHDT, FYEKMQ (reference sequence). The CDR3 is 19 amino acids. J lost 0 bases, V lost 5 bases, and 9 bases had no gene match. The CDR3 coding sequence is TGTGCCAGCAGCCCGGAGGGACTAGCGGGAGGAACTAGCACAGATACGCAGTATTTT. Encoded protein: CASSPEGLAGGTSTDTQYF.

The chain is built from TRBV4-1 and TRBJ2-1, with 11 bases matching TRBD1. There are 16 residues in the CDR3. The trim removed 4 bases at V and 7 bases at J, leaving 9 bases unmatched. CDR1 and CDR2 (germline): MGHRA, YSYEKL. The chain's CDR3 is CASSRPGTGGVNEQFF. CDR3 nucleotide sequence: TGCGCCAGCAGCCGCCCCGGGACAGGGGGGGTAAATGAGCAGTTCTTC.

The chain has TRBV27 and TRBJ1-2, with 9 bases fitting TRBD1. CDR1 and CDR2 (germline): MNHEY, SMNVEV (reference sequence). V was pared by 5 bases and J by 4 bases, with 8 bases of the junction left unmatched. The CDR3 runs 15 residues. This CDR3 is CASSPTGTGPYGYTF. Written as DNA, the CDR3 is TGTGCCAGCAGTCCAACCGGGACAGGGCCCTATGGCTACACCTTC.

The chain combines TRBV29-1 with TRBJ1-2; perhaps TRBD1 as D (6 bases). The CDR3 has 11 residues. Germline values: CDR1 SQVTM, CDR2 ANQGSEA. V gave up 7 bases and J gave up 8 bases, with 14 bases separating them. The DNA for the CDR3 is TGCAGCGACCGACAGGCCGTAGGCTACACCTTC. As protein: CSDRQAVGYTF.